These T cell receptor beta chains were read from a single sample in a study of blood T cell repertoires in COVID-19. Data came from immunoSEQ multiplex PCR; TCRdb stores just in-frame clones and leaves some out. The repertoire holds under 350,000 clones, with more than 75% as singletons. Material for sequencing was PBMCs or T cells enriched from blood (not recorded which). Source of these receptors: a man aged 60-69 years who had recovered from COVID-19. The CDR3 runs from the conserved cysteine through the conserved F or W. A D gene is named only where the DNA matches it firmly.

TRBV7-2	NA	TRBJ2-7	CASSLEGPGRPSSPYEQYF	TGTGCCAGCAGCTTAGAGGGGCCAGGGCGTCCTTCTTCCCCCTACGAGCAGTACTTC
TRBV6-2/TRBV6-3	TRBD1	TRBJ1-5	CASSWGQGRFQPQHF	TGTGCCAGCAGTTGGGGACAGGGAAGGTTTCAGCCCCAGCATTTT
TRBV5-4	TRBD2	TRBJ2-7	CASSYAGGPSYEQYF	TGTGCCAGCAGCTACGCGGGGGGGCCCTCCTACGAGCAGTACTTC
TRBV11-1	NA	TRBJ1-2	CASSLVRNYGYTF	TGTGCCAGCAGCTTAGTTCGGAACTATGGCTACACCTTC
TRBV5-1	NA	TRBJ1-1	CASSSGGTEAFF	TGCGCCAGCAGCTCGGGGGGAACTGAAGCTTTCTTT
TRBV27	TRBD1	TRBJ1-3	CASSLGTGGGNTIYF	TGTGCCAGCAGTTTAGGGACAGGGGGTGGAAACACCATATATTTT
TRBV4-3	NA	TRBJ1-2	CASSQSMAADYGYTF	TGCGCCAGCAGCCAGTCTATGGCGGCAGACTATGGCTACACCTTC
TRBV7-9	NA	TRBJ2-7	CASSIQGPGEQYF	TGTGCCAGCAGCATACAGGGCCCTGGCGAGCAGTACTTC
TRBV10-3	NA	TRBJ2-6	CAIRPDRTSGANVLTF	TGTGCCATCAGACCCGACAGGACCTCTGGGGCCAACGTCCTGACTTTC
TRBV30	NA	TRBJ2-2	CAWNSGVGELFF	TGTGCCTGGAATTCCGGAGTGGGGGAGCTGTTTTTT
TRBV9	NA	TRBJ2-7	CASSVEGSSNYYEQYF	TGTGCCAGCAGCGTAGAAGGATCTAGCAATTACTACGAGCAGTACTTC
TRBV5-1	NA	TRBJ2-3	CASSLSGTDTQYF	TGCGCCAGCAGCTTATCGGGTACAGATACGCAGTATTTT
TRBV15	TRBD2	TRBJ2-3	CATSSPGTSGRADTQYF	TGTGCCACCAGCAGCCCTGGGACTAGCGGGAGGGCGGATACGCAGTATTTT
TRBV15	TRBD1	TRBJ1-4	CATSREGTDNEKLFF	TGTGCCACCAGCAGAGAGGGGACAGACAATGAAAAACTGTTTTTT
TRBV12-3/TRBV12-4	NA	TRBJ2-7	CASSSRYEQYF	TGTGCCAGCAGTTCCCGCTACGAGCAGTACTTC
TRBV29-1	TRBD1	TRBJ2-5	CSVGGQGARGTQYF	TGCAGCGTGGGGGGACAGGGGGCGAGAGGGACCCAGTACTTC
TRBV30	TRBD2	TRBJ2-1	CAWSGGGRLRDEQFF	TGTGCCTGGAGTGGAGGCGGGAGATTAAGGGATGAGCAGTTCTTC
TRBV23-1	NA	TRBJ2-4	CASSPIAKNIQYF	TGCGCCAGCAGTCCCATAGCCAAAAACATTCAGTACTTC
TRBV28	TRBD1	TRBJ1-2	CATNDQGAHNYGYTF	TGTGCCACCAACGATCAGGGGGCGCACAACTATGGCTACACCTTC
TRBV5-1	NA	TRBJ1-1	CASCMDSSNTEAFF	TGCGCCAGCTGCATGGATTCATCGAACACTGAAGCTTTCTTT
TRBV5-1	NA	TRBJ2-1	CASSGSSMGPVYNEQFF	TGCGCCAGCAGCGGATCATCGATGGGCCCTGTTTACAATGAGCAGTTCTTC
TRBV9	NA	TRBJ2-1	CASSVGLARNNEQFF	TGTGCCAGCAGCGTAGGTCTAGCGAGAAACAATGAGCAGTTCTTC
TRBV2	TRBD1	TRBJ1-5	CASRVTGAGNQPQHF	TGTGCCAGCAGGGTGACAGGGGCTGGGAATCAGCCCCAGCATTTT
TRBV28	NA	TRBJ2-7	CASSPRQFYEQYF	TGTGCCAGCAGCCCCAGACAGTTCTACGAGCAGTACTTC
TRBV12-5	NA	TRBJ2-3	CASGLVLGGVGTDTQYF	TGTGCTAGTGGTTTGGTACTTGGCGGGGTGGGCACAGATACGCAGTATTTT
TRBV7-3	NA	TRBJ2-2	CASSSRAAGELFF	TGTGCCAGCAGCTCCAGGGCTGCCGGGGAGCTGTTTTTT
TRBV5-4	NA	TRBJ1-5	CASSRNPGDQPQHF	TGTGCCAGCAGTCGAAACCCGGGGGATCAGCCCCAGCATTTT
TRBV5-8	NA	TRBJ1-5	CASSPVRPPVGQPQHF	TGTGCCAGCAGCCCCGTTCGTCCCCCGGTCGGTCAGCCCCAGCATTTT
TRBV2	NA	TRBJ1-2	CAIIGQLKSAYGYTF	TGTGCCATCATCGGACAGCTAAAGAGCGCCTATGGCTACACCTTC
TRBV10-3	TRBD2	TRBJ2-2	CAISGLAGAAGELFF	TGTGCCATCAGTGGACTAGCGGGAGCAGCCGGGGAGCTGTTTTTT
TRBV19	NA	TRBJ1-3	CASSTFWTETYSGNTIYF	TGTGCCAGTAGTACCTTCTGGACAGAGACATACTCTGGAAACACCATATATTTT
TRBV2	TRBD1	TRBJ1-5	CASRETGVVSQPQHF	TGTGCCAGCAGGGAGACAGGGGTAGTGAGTCAGCCCCAGCATTTT
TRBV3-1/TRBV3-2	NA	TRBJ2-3	CASSQGENTDTQYF	TGTGCCAGCAGCCAAGGGGAGAACACAGATACGCAGTATTTT
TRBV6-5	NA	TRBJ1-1	CASSLGVNTEAFF	TGTGCCAGCAGTTTAGGGGTGAACACTGAAGCTTTCTTT
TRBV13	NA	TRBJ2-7	CASSPPTGFYEQYF	TGTGCCAGCAGCCCCCCCACAGGATTTTACGAGCAGTACTTC
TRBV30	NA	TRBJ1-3	CAWSVRSSGNTIYF	TGTGCCTGGAGTGTCAGAAGCTCTGGAAACACCATATATTTT
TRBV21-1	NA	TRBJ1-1	CASSGKEQGLFRNTEAFF	TGTGCCAGCAGCGGAAAGGAGCAGGGCTTGTTCCGTAACACTGAAGCTTTCTTT
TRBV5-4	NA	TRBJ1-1	CASSPGVRENTEAFF	TGTGCCAGCAGCCCGGGGGTCCGTGAGAACACTGAAGCTTTCTTT
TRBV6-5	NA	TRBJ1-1	CASSYGQVTEAFF	TGTGCCAGCAGTTACGGACAAGTCACTGAAGCTTTCTTT
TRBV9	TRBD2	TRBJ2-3	CASSAEAGASTDTQYF	TGTGCCAGCAGCGCAGAAGCGGGGGCCAGCACAGATACGCAGTATTTT
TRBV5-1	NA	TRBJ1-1	CASSTDSMNTEAFF	TGCGCCAGCAGCACGGACAGTATGAACACTGAAGCTTTCTTT
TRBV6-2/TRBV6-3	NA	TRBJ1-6	CASSSSLPGRSPLHF	TGTGCCAGCAGTTCTTCCCTGCCGGGTCGTTCACCCCTCCACTTT
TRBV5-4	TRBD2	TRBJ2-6	CASSPGLAGAGANVLTF	TGTGCCAGCAGCCCCGGACTAGCGGGAGCTGGGGCCAACGTCCTGACTTTC
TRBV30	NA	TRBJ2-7	CAWSLSYEQYF	TGTGCCTGGAGTCTCTCCTACGAGCAGTACTTC
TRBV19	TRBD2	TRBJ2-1	CASSMGSSGSSYNEQFF	TGTGCCAGTAGTATGGGGTCTAGCGGGAGTTCCTACAATGAGCAGTTCTTC
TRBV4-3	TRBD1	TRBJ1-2	CASSQDLDRVGGYTF	TGCGCCAGCAGCCAAGATCTTGACAGGGTGGGGGGCTACACCTTC
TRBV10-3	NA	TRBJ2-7	CAISVGGAFYEQYF	TGTGCCATCAGTGTCGGCGGAGCCTTTTACGAGCAGTACTTC
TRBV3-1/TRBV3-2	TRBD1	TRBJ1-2	CASSLHRGLDYGYTF	TGTGCCAGCAGCCTACACAGGGGGTTGGACTATGGCTACACCTTC
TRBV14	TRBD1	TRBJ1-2	CASSQAGGNGYTF	TGTGCCAGCAGCCAGGCAGGGGGGAATGGCTACACCTTC
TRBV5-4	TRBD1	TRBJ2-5	CASSLDVQGAWETQYF	TGTGCCAGCAGCTTGGACGTACAGGGGGCCTGGGAGACCCAGTACTTC
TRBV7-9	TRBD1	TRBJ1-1	CASSLAGGSEAFF	TGTGCCAGCAGCTTAGCAGGGGGCTCTGAAGCTTTCTTT
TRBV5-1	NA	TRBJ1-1	CASSLGSNEGEAFF	TGCGCCAGCAGCTTGGGTTCTAACGAGGGTGAAGCTTTCTTT
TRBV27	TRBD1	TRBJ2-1	CASSFTQGAVRNEQFF	TGTGCCAGCAGTTTTACACAGGGGGCTGTTCGCAATGAGCAGTTCTTC
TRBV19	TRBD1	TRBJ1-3	CASSAYEGAGGNTIYF	TGTGCCAGTAGTGCGTATGAGGGGGCAGGAGGAAACACCATATATTTT
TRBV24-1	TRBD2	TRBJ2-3	CATSNSPGLAGEDTQYF	TGTGCCACCAGCAATTCACCGGGACTAGCGGGAGAGGATACGCAGTATTTT